Listed here are 20 T cell receptor beta chains from one sample, sequenced in a study of Graves' ophthalmopathy and Graves' hyperthyroidism. For repertoire sequencing, the TCR beta CDR3 regions were amplified from RNA transcripts. First-round RT-PCR employed HTBI primers, with a second-round multiplex PCR after it. Each CDR3 protein is one row after TCRdb ran MiXCR on the multiplex PCR reads. Among more than 1,000,000 distinct CDR3 sequences listed, about 40% were seen once. Sequencing used peripheral blood or thyroid tissue (not recorded which). These receptors were taken from an adult man with Graves' hyperthyroidism.

This clonotype was observed a few times. The V call is TRBV7-2, the J call TRBJ2-7, with TRBD2 matching over 10 bases. The CDR3 is 15 residues long. Germline V lookup: CDR1 SGHTA, CDR2 FQGNSA. V dropped 5 bases and J dropped 3; count of bases not matched to a gene: 7. CDR3 in amino acids: CASSDATSGYYEQYF. The DNA of the CDR3 is TGTGCCAGCAGCGACGCGACTAGCGGGTACTACGAGCAGTACTTC.

Many counts were recorded for this clonotype. The chain is built from TRBV7-2 and TRBJ2-5, with 8 nucleotides matching TRBD1. The length of the CDR3 is 18 residues. The J segment lost 9 bases and the V segment lost 0 bases, leaving 18 bases of the junction unmatched. Germline assignment: CDR1 SGHTA and CDR2 FQGNSA. The CDR3: CASSLARPGTGYPSAQYF. CDR3 nucleotides: TGTGCCAGCAGCTTAGCCCGACCCGGGACAGGTTATCCATCGGCCCAGTACTTC.

Many counts were recorded for this clonotype. The genes are TRBV7-9 and TRBJ1-1; D not certain. The CDR3 has 15 amino acids. With 1 base removed from V and 4 bases from J, the gap between germline ends came to 13 bases. Germline V gene lookup returns CDR1 SEHNR and CDR2 FQNEAQ (reference sequence). The CDR3 here is CASSLERTVSTEAFF. The CDR3 coding sequence is TGTGCCAGCAGCTTAGAGCGTACGGTTAGCACTGAAGCTTTCTTT.

This clonotype has a count of ten or more. The chain couples TRBV11-2 to TRBJ2-7, with D uncertain. The germline CDR1 and CDR2 sequences are SGHAT and FQNNGV. With 5 bases removed from V and 5 bases from J, the gap between germline ends came to 16 bases. The CDR3 runs to 14 residues. CDR3 DNA sequence: TGTGCCAGCAGCGCCCGACCGTTTGGCCACGAGCAGTACTTC. It yields the protein CASSARPFGHEQYF. The entire variable domain, with the rest obtained from reference TRBV11-2 and TRBJ2-7, is as follows: EAGVAQSPRYKIIEKRQSVAFWCNPISGHATLYWYQQILGQGPKLLIQFQNNGVVDDSQLPKDRFSAERLKGVDSTLKIQPAKLEDSAVYLCASSARPFGHEQYFGPGTRLTVT.

This clonotype was detected ten times or more. Here the CDR3 reads CASSQSQGDGTEAFF. The CDR3 DNA is TGCGCCAGCAGCCAATCCCAGGGGGATGGCACTGAAGCTTTCTTT. This sequence joins TRBV4-3 and TRBJ1-1; 7 bases align to TRBD1. CDR1 is LGHNA, CDR2 YSLEER, per germline. Germline trimming cut 2 bases from V and 4 bases from J; bases unmatched to any gene: 7. This CDR3 is built from 15 residues.

At least ten counts were recorded for this clonotype. The J gene is TRBJ2-5, the V gene TRBV4-2; unclear D gene. With 2 bases removed from V and 14 bases from J, the gap between germline ends came to 6 bases. Germline V lookup: CDR1 LGHNA, CDR2 YNFKEQ. The CDR3 loop spans 9 amino acids. The CDR3 loop reads CASSQPNYF. DNA of the CDR3: TGTGCCAGCAGCCAACCTAACTACTTC.

This clonotype was seen repeatedly, ten times or more. The chain links TRBV7-2 to TRBJ2-7; D perhaps matches TRBD2 (5 bases). V gave up 6 bases and J gave up 6 bases, with 15 bases separating them. The CDR3 sequence is 13 residues long. CDR1 and CDR2 from the germline V gene are SGHTA and FQGNSA. In DNA, the CDR3 is TGTGCCAGCAGTATAAATCTCGGGGTCGAGCAGTACTTC. As protein: CASSINLGVEQYF.

This chain joins TRBV7-9 and TRBJ1-4; D unclear. V was cut by 6 bases and J by 9 bases, with 20 bases left in between. The germline gives CDR1 SEHNR, CDR2 FQNEAQ (reference sequence). The CDR3 covers 15 residues. This CDR3 is CASRLHVAQEKKLFF. CDR3 DNA: TGTGCCAGCAGACTACACGTGGCGCAGGAAAAAAAACTGTTTTTT.

The chain joins TRBV20-1 to TRBJ2-5, with 14 bases matching TRBD2. The V gene's germline CDR1 is DFQATT and CDR2 SNEGSKA (reference sequence). V dropped 5 bases and J dropped 1; count of bases not matched to a gene: 6. This CDR3 has 16 amino acids. This chain's CDR3 is CSAPKGLAGAQETQYF. CDR3 in DNA: TGCAGTGCTCCGAAGGGACTAGCGGGGGCCCAAGAGACCCAGTACTTC.

This clonotype has just a few counts. The CDR3 region is CASRASTGYSYEQYF. In DNA, the CDR3 is TGCGCCAGCAGGGCGTCAACAGGATATTCCTACGAGCAGTACTTC. The rearrangement joins TRBV10-2 to TRBJ2-7, with D possibly being TRBD1 (5 bases). CDR3 size: 15 residues. Trimming took 6 bases from V and 1 from J, leaving 16 bases between them. Germline CDR1 reads WSHSY; CDR2 reads SAAADI.

The genes are TRBV30 and TRBJ1-1; 7 bases match TRBD1. Germline-derived CDR1 and CDR2 are GTSNPN and SVGIG (reference sequence). The CDR3 covers 19 residues. V trimming: 7 bases; J trimming: 0 bases; junction bases outside the gene matches: 23. The CDR3 DNA sequence: TGTGCCTTGACAGGGAAAGTGCGAGGGACGTACTTTATGAACACTGAAGCTTTCTTT. Residues: CALTGKVRGTYFMNTEAFF.

This clonotype was counted many times. The chain carries TRBV10-3 and TRBJ1-6; D ambiguous. Trimming stripped 6 bases from V and 10 bases from J, with 13 bases between. The CDR3 length is 13 residues. Looked up from germline, CDR1 is ENHRY and CDR2 is SYGVKD. The CDR3 bases are TGTGCCATCAGACCAGCCCCTGGATCACCCCTCCACTTT. Translation: CAIRPAPGSPLHF.

This rearrangement joins TRBV18 to TRBJ1-2, with D unresolved. The CDR3 totals 14 residues. CDR1 and CDR2 from the germline V gene are KGHSH and LQKENI. Deletions cut 0 bases from V and 4 bases from J, with 9 bases between. CDR3 amino acids: CASSPPASPYGYTF. The DNA of the CDR3 is TGTGCCAGCTCACCACCCGCCAGCCCCTATGGCTACACCTTC.

This chain joins TRBV5-4 and TRBJ2-5; 9 bases match TRBD1. The V and J ends lost 0 bases and 5 bases, in that order; junction bases with no gene match: 8. This CDR3 is 16 amino acids long. From germline, CDR1 is SGHNT and CDR2 YYREEE (reference sequence). CDR3 residues: CASSLGGQGRLETQYF. The CDR3 bases are TGTGCCAGCAGCTTGGGGGGACAGGGTCGTTTGGAGACCCAGTACTTC.

The chain links TRBV7-3 to TRBJ2-2; D is uncertain. This CDR3 region has 13 residues. V dropped 5 bases and J dropped 4 bases, with 8 bases sitting between them. Germline CDR1 is SGHTA and CDR2 is FQGTGA. CDR3 region: CASSPHGTGELFF. CDR3 nucleotide sequence: TGTGCCAGCAGCCCCCACGGCACCGGGGAGCTGTTTTTT.

The genes are TRBV25-1 and TRBJ1-6, with 7 nucleotides matching TRBD1. The CDR3 is 18 amino acids. Trimming at V came to 4 bases and at J to 3 bases, leaving 12 bases not matched to a gene. Germline loops: CDR1 MGHDK, CDR2 SYGVNS. The CDR3 DNA is TGTGCCAGCAGTGCTAGAGTGCCTAGACAGGGCTATAATTCACCCCTCCACTTT. Protein product: CASSARVPRQGYNSPLHF.

The rearrangement uses TRBV19 and TRBJ2-5, with 9 bases fitting TRBD2. The CDR3 is made up of 13 amino acids. J lost 4 bases, V lost 7 bases, and 4 bases had no gene match. Germline loops: CDR1 LNHDA, CDR2 SQIVND (reference sequence). CDR3 loop: CASTLGLAETQYF. CDR3 nucleotides: TGTGCCAGTACCCTGGGACTAGCAGAGACCCAGTACTTC.

This clonotype came up once. The chain uses TRBV20-1 and TRBJ1-5; D gene uncertain. Germline CDR1 DFQATT, CDR2 SNEGSKA (reference sequence). This CDR3 is built from 15 residues. V lost 0 bases, J lost 0 bases, and 9 bases lay in between. The CDR3 reads CSARDTDYSNQPQHF. The CDR3 DNA reads as TGCAGTGCTAGAGATACGGATTATAGCAATCAGCCCCAGCATTTT.

The rearrangement links TRBV2 to TRBJ1-2; possibly TRBD1 for D (6 bases). Germline V gene data show CDR1 as SNHLY and CDR2 as FYNNEI. The V end lost 6 bases, the J end lost 4 bases, and 18 bases lay between the germline ends. This CDR3 is built from 15 residues. This CDR3 reads CASRDSGTKLYGYTF. The CDR3 nucleotides are TGTGCCAGCAGGGACTCTGGGACAAAGCTCTATGGCTACACCTTC.

In its sample, this clonotype was seen a few times. The chain employs TRBV12-3 or TRBV12-4 and TRBJ1-4, with unresolved D. V shed 4 bases and J shed 4 bases, with 7 bases lying between them. CDR3 length: 13 residues. Written as DNA, the CDR3 is TGTGCCAGCAGTTCCCAGAATAATGAAAAACTGTTTTTT. This gives the protein CASSSQNNEKLFF.